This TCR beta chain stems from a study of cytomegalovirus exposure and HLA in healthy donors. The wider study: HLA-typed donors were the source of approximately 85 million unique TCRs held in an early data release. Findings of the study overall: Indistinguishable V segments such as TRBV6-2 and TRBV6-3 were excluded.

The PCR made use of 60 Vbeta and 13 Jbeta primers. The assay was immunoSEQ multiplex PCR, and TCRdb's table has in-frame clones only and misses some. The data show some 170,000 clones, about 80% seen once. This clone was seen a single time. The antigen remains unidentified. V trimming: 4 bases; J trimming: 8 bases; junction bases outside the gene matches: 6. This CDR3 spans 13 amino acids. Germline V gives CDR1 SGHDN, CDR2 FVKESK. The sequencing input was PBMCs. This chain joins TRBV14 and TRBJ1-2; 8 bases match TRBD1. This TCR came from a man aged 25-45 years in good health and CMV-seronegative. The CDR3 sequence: CASSRTGLGGYTF. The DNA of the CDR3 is TGTGCCAGCAGCCGGACAGGGCTTGGCGGCTACACCTTC.